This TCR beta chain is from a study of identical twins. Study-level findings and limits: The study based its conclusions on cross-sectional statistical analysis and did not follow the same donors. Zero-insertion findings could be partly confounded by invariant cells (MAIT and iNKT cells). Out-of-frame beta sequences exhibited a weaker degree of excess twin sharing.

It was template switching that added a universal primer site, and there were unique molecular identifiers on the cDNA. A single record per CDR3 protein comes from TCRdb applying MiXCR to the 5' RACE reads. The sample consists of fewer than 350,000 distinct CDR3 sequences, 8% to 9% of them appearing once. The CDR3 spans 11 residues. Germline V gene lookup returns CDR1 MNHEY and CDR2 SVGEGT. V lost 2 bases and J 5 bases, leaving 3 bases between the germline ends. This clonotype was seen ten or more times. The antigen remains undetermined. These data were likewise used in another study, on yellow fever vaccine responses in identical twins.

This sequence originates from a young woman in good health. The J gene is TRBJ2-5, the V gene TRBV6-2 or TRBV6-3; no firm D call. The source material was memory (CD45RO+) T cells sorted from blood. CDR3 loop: CASSYPETQYF. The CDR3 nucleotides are TGTGCCAGCAGTTACCCGGAGACCCAGTACTTC.